This TCR beta chain derives from a study of somatic mutations in cytotoxic T cells in rheumatoid arthritis. On the study more broadly: Collection of patient blood (under 34 ml EDTA) took place right after diagnosis, before any treatment. Flow sorting yielded some V beta antibody-stained T-cell populations at nearly 100% purity, among them V beta1+ cells sequenced for TCRB. Broader study findings: Rheumatoid arthritis patients showed slight TRBV07 underrepresentation, and this was not adjusted for multiple comparisons.

Profiling relied on immunoSEQ multiplex PCR, and the TCRdb table lists in-frame clones only, not all of them. The sample lists tens of thousands of clones; roughly four fifths were seen once. Germline V gives CDR1 MNHNY, CDR2 SVGAGI (reference sequence). CDR3 length equals 14 residues. V was cut by 0 bases and J by 8 bases, with 11 bases left in between. Isolation of the CD4+ and CD8+ populations was accomplished via positive magnetic bead selection, with purity assessed by flow cytometry. On this clone itself: The antigen is not known.

The receptor's source is an adult with rheumatoid arthritis. The chain employs TRBV6-6 and TRBJ2-1; the D gene could be TRBD1 or TRBD2 (6 bases each). Material for sequencing was CD8+ T cells sorted from blood. The CDR3 loop is CASSYSNGGHEQFF. CDR3 nucleotide sequence: TGTGCCAGCAGTTACTCGAACGGGGGCCATGAGCAGTTCTTC.